This TCR beta chain was observed in a study of blood T cell repertoires in COVID-19 (dated by TCRdb to the early 2020s). For the study in its entirety: The collaborator samples originated in the United States, Italy and Spain and spanned the acute and convalescent phases of COVID-19. The prospective study material was composed of cDNA or gDNA derived from T cells, B-cell-depleted T cells, or PBMCs. The dataset comprised deeply sampled blood TCRbeta repertoires from subjects exposed to, actively infected with, or recovered from COVID-19. A freely available public database, intended as a resource for researchers studying the immune response to SARS-CoV-2, is where the repertoires were released. Samples came from the ongoing ImmuneRACE study (first 160 participants) plus 1,254 subjects from 6 global collaborators. The sample metadata nearly always contained a de-identified subject ID, COVID-19 status, age in years and sex. Where HLA class I and class II types were available, the types were taken from metadata supplied by the sample provider, not from assay-based typing. Points the paper makes about the study in general: How much clinical and demographic metadata was included differed by source and by participant, and the metadata was provided uncurated.

TCRbeta CDR3 regions were amplified from genomic DNA using the immunoSEQ Assay, a bias-controlled multiplex PCR. The paper's data handling went like this. Within the assay, amplification of reference gene primers was used to estimate how many nucleated cells each sample contained. To quantify the absolute abundance of each unique TCRbeta CDR3 rearrangement, sequence reads were collapsed and filtered. Productive Simpson clonality was computed per sample as the square root of Simpson's diversity index over productive rearrangements. TCRdb stores this immuneACCESS table with in-frame sequences only. Part of the clones is absent; in the studies checked, under half of the shortfall reflects unresolved V genes, and no reason is known for the rest. V and J calls and clone size come straight from that table; D and trimming were deduced from the DNA. The sample has 85,000 to 120,000 clones on record, about 80% of them singletons. The ten most abundant clones make up 3.5% to 5.5% of the sample.

Concerning this clone: Its antigen remains undetermined. No much larger clonotype is one base removed from it; base qualities were not supplied.

The collaborating institutions used their own protocols to collect whole blood in K2EDTA tubes. For TCRbeta analysis, collaborator samples were shipped as frozen whole blood, as isolated PBMCs, or as DNA extracted from either sample type. Taken from cysteine to phenylalanine, the CDR3 has 13 residues. The sequence is cut down to CDR3 DNA, 39 bases in frame from base 1. CDR1 and CDR2 are drawn from the germline V gene: MNHEY, SVGEGT. V is cut by 6 bases and J by 6 bases, and the space between the germline ends is 14 bases. Sequencing input: peripheral blood. The sequence joins TRBV6-2 or TRBV6-3 to TRBJ1-2; confidence is insufficient to name the D gene. The receptor comes from a human donor in a cohort sampled during active COVID-19. At the DNA level, the sequence is TGTGCCAGCAGCCTCCGGGTGAGGGATGGCTACACCTTC. Translation gives CASSLRVRDGYTF.